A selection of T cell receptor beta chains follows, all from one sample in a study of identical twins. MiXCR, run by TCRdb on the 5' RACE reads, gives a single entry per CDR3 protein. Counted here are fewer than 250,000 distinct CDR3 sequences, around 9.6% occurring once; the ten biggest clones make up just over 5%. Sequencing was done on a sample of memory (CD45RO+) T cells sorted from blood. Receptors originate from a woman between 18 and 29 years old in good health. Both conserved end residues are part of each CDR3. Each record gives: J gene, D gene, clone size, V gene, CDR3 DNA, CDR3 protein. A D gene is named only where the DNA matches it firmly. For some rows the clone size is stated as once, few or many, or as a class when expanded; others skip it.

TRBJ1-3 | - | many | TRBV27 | TGTGCCAGCCGCTCCCGGGGACACAGCTCTGGAAACACCATATATTTT | CASRSRGHSSGNTIYF
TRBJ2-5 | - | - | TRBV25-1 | TGTGCCAGCAGTGATCCCGGGACGCTCCAAGAGACCCAGTACTTC | CASSDPGTLQETQYF
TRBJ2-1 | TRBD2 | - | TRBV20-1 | TGCAGTGCCATTCCGGGACTAGCGATTAGCTCCTACAATGAGCAGTTCTTC | CSAIPGLAISSYNEQFF
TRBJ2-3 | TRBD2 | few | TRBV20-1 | TGCAGTGTTGAGCGGGGAGCTAACGAGCAGTATTTT | CSVERGANEQYF
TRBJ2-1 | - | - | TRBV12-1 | TGTGCCAGCAGCTTTTCCTGCGTCCCCTGGGGTGAGCAGTTCTTC | CASSFSCVPWGEQFF
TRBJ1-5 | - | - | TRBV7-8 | TGTGCCAGCAGCCAAGCGGGAGGAGTTCAGCCCCAGCATTTT | CASSQAGGVQPQHF
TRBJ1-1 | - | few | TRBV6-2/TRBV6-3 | TGTGCCAGCAAAAGCGGGAACACTGAAGCTTTCTTT | CASKSGNTEAFF
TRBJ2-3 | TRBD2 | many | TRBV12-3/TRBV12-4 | TGTGCCAGCAGCTTGACTAGCGGGGGTCAAGATACGCAGTATTTT | CASSLTSGGQDTQYF
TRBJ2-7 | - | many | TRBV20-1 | TGCAGTGCTTGGTTACAGGGTCGGGGCGAGCAGTACTTC | CSAWLQGRGEQYF
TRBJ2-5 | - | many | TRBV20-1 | TGCAGTGCTAGTGACCTCGTTCGTCAGAAGACCCAGTACTTC | CSASDLVRQKTQYF
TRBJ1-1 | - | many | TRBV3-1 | TGTGCCAGCACCTACGGCGGGGGGACTGAAGCTTTCTTT | CASTYGGGTEAFF
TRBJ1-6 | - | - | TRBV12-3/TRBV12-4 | TGTGCCAGCAGTTTAAGGCAGGTGGTTAATTCACCCCTCCACTTT | CASSLRQVVNSPLHF
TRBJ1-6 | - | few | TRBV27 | TGTGCCAGCAGTTCCCTAACTAATTCACCCCTCCACTTT | CASSSLTNSPLHF
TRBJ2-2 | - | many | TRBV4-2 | TGTGCCAGCAGCCAAGATCTCACGGACGGAATAAACACCGGGGAGCTGTTTTTT | CASSQDLTDGINTGELFF
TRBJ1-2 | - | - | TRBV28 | TGTGCCAGCAGTGTAGCAGCCACACCTAACTATGGCTACACCTTC | CASSVAATPNYGYTF
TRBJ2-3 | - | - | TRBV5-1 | TGCGCCAGCAGCTTCGGTGGGAGCGGAGTAGATACGCAGTATTTT | CASSFGGSGVDTQYF
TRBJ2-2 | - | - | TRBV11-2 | TGTGCCAGCAGCGCCAATTTTATGAGGGGTATAGGGAACACCGGGGAGCTGTTTTTT | CASSANFMRGIGNTGELFF
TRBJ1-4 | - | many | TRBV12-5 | TGTGCTAGTGGTGCGCGAATGGGACGTAATGAAAAACTGTTTTTT | CASGARMGRNEKLFF
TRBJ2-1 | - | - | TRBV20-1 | TGCAGTGCTAGAGTTGGGGGTAGCGCCTCATACAATGAGCAGTTCTTC | CSARVGGSASYNEQFF
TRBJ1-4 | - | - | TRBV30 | TGTGCCTTGGAAGGGAGCAATGAAAAACTGTTTTTT | CALEGSNEKLFF
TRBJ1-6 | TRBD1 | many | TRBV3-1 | TGTGCCAGCAGCCAAGAGGACAGGGCGAATTCACCCCTCCACTTT | CASSQEDRANSPLHF
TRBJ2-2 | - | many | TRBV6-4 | TGTGCCAGCAGCGGGGGGCTCGGAACCGGGGAGCTGTTTTTT | CASSGGLGTGELFF
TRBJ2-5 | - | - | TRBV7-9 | TGTGCCAGCAGCTTATTAGGGCCTACCGGAGAGACCCAGTACTTC | CASSLLGPTGETQYF
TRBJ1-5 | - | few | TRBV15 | TGTGCCACCAGCAGGGGGGAGGGCCATCAGCCCCAGCATTTT | CATSRGEGHQPQHF